Listed below are T cell receptor beta chains from one sample, sequenced in a study of blood T cell repertoires in COVID-19. Sequencing was performed with immunoSEQ multiplex PCR; in TCRdb, only in-frame clones are kept and a portion is missing. The sample has hundreds of thousands of clones, 83% seen once. The material sequenced was PBMCs or T cells enriched from blood (not recorded which). The source of these receptors is a woman aged 40 to 55 who had been exposed to COVID-19. Both conserved end residues are part of each CDR3. A D gene is named only where the DNA matches it firmly. A row's size may be missing; if present it is once, few, many or a size class.

v_call: TRBV7-3
clone_size: NA
d_call: TRBD2
j_call: TRBJ2-5
cdr3_nt: TGTGCCAGCAGCTCCCAGAGCGGGGGGCAGCCTGAGACCCAGTACTTC
cdr3_aa: CASSSQSGGQPETQYF

v_call: TRBV5-8
clone_size: NA
d_call: TRBD1
j_call: TRBJ1-6
cdr3_nt: TGTGCCAGCAGCCCTCCGGGACAGGGGCTTTCACCCCTCCACTTT
cdr3_aa: CASSPPGQGLSPLHF

v_call: TRBV25-1
clone_size: NA
d_call: TRBD1
j_call: TRBJ1-4
cdr3_nt: TGTGCCAGCAGTGCGGGGACAGGGACGACTAATGAAAAACTGTTTTTT
cdr3_aa: CASSAGTGTTNEKLFF

v_call: TRBV12-5
clone_size: NA
d_call: TRBD1
j_call: TRBJ1-2
cdr3_nt: TGTGCTAGTGGTTATTTCGACAGGGCCCACTATGGCTACACCTTC
cdr3_aa: CASGYFDRAHYGYTF

v_call: TRBV5-1
clone_size: few
d_call: NA
j_call: TRBJ1-6
cdr3_nt: TGCGCCAGCAGCTTGGCCCTGGCAGGTAGTGATTCACCCCTCCACTTT
cdr3_aa: CASSLALAGSDSPLHF

v_call: TRBV3-1/TRBV3-2
clone_size: NA
d_call: TRBD1
j_call: TRBJ2-7
cdr3_nt: TGTGCCAGCAGCCGACAGGGGGGGTCCTACGAGCAGTACTTC
cdr3_aa: CASSRQGGSYEQYF

v_call: TRBV6-5
clone_size: NA
d_call: NA
j_call: TRBJ1-3
cdr3_nt: TGTGCCAGCACCAGTTCTGGAAACACCATATATTTT
cdr3_aa: CASTSSGNTIYF

v_call: TRBV11-2
clone_size: NA
d_call: NA
j_call: TRBJ1-1
cdr3_nt: TGTGCCAGCAGACCTAGACGGGGGAACACTGAAGCTTTCTTT
cdr3_aa: CASRPRRGNTEAFF

v_call: TRBV13
clone_size: NA
d_call: NA
j_call: TRBJ1-6
cdr3_nt: TGTGCCAGCAGCTTGGTCCCGGGGTCACCCCTCCACTTT
cdr3_aa: CASSLVPGSPLHF

v_call: TRBV5-1
clone_size: NA
d_call: TRBD1
j_call: TRBJ1-5
cdr3_nt: TGCGCCAGCAGCCCGGGACAGAACAATCAGCCCCAGCATTTT
cdr3_aa: CASSPGQNNQPQHF

v_call: TRBV14
clone_size: NA
d_call: TRBD1
j_call: TRBJ1-1
cdr3_nt: TGTGCCAGCAGCCAAGTTCACAGGGGGCTGGGCACTGAAGCTTTCTTT
cdr3_aa: CASSQVHRGLGTEAFF

v_call: TRBV5-1
clone_size: NA
d_call: NA
j_call: TRBJ1-6
cdr3_nt: TGCGCCAGCAGCCGCCGGAGGTCCTATAATTCACCCCTCCACTTT
cdr3_aa: CASSRRRSYNSPLHF

v_call: TRBV7-9
clone_size: NA
d_call: NA
j_call: TRBJ2-5
cdr3_nt: TGTGCCAGCAGCCTAACCAAGATATGGCAAGAGACCCAGTACTTC
cdr3_aa: CASSLTKIWQETQYF

v_call: TRBV7-8
clone_size: NA
d_call: NA
j_call: TRBJ2-3
cdr3_nt: TGTGCCAGCAGCTTAGGGGGGTTGGGGGGAAGGATAGATACGCAGTATTTT
cdr3_aa: CASSLGGLGGRIDTQYF

v_call: TRBV9
clone_size: once
d_call: NA
j_call: TRBJ1-1
cdr3_nt: TGTGCCAGCAGCGTAGATGCAGGGCGGACTGAAGCTTTCTTT
cdr3_aa: CASSVDAGRTEAFF

v_call: TRBV10-3
clone_size: NA
d_call: NA
j_call: TRBJ1-1
cdr3_nt: TGTGCCATCAAAAACAGGTCCCTGAACACTGAAGCTTTCTTT
cdr3_aa: CAIKNRSLNTEAFF

v_call: TRBV5-4
clone_size: NA
d_call: TRBD1
j_call: TRBJ1-2
cdr3_nt: TGTGCCAGCAGCCTGGACAGGGTCTATGGCTACACCTTC
cdr3_aa: CASSLDRVYGYTF

v_call: TRBV2
clone_size: NA
d_call: NA
j_call: TRBJ1-1
cdr3_nt: TGTGCCAGCAGTGAGTTAGGGACAATGAACACTGAAGCTTTCTTT
cdr3_aa: CASSELGTMNTEAFF

v_call: TRBV9
clone_size: NA
d_call: TRBD2
j_call: TRBJ2-5
cdr3_nt: TGTGCCAGCAGCGTTGACCGGGGGGGCGGAGAGACCCAGTACTTC
cdr3_aa: CASSVDRGGGETQYF

v_call: TRBV10-3
clone_size: NA
d_call: NA
j_call: TRBJ2-3
cdr3_nt: TGTGCCATCAGCCCGTCAGATACGCAGTATTTT
cdr3_aa: CAISPSDTQYF

v_call: TRBV5-4
clone_size: NA
d_call: NA
j_call: TRBJ2-7
cdr3_nt: TGTGCCAGCAGCTTGCGTACTCATATCTCCTACGAGCAGTACTTC
cdr3_aa: CASSLRTHISYEQYF

v_call: TRBV7-2
clone_size: NA
d_call: NA
j_call: TRBJ1-5
cdr3_nt: TGTGCCAGCAGCTTAGAAGGAGGTAATCAGCCCCAGCATTTT
cdr3_aa: CASSLEGGNQPQHF

v_call: TRBV7-8
clone_size: NA
d_call: NA
j_call: TRBJ1-5
cdr3_nt: TGTGCCAGCAGCCAAGGCGCTGGGGTGAGGGAAAGGAATCAGCCCCAGCATTTT
cdr3_aa: CASSQGAGVRERNQPQHF

v_call: TRBV6-2/TRBV6-3
clone_size: NA
d_call: TRBD1
j_call: TRBJ1-5
cdr3_nt: TGTGCCAGCAGTTACACAGGGGGCCATCAGCCCCAGCATTTT
cdr3_aa: CASSYTGGHQPQHF

v_call: TRBV4-2
clone_size: NA
d_call: NA
j_call: TRBJ1-2
cdr3_nt: TGTGCCAGCAGTGACCGTTCGGGAGGGAACTATGGCTACACCTTC
cdr3_aa: CASSDRSGGNYGYTF

v_call: TRBV28
clone_size: NA
d_call: TRBD2
j_call: TRBJ2-5
cdr3_nt: TGTGCCAGCAGCCGTCCTAGCGGGGCCCCCAGGACCCAGTACTTC
cdr3_aa: CASSRPSGAPRTQYF

v_call: TRBV10-3
clone_size: NA
d_call: NA
j_call: TRBJ2-3
cdr3_nt: TGTGCCATCAGTGAGTCGTCCGGGAAGCGAGGAGATACGCAGTATTTT
cdr3_aa: CAISESSGKRGDTQYF

v_call: TRBV7-2
clone_size: NA
d_call: NA
j_call: TRBJ1-2
cdr3_nt: TGTGCCAGCAGCACCGAAGCCAGGCACTACACCTTC
cdr3_aa: CASSTEARHYTF

v_call: TRBV9
clone_size: NA
d_call: NA
j_call: TRBJ1-2
cdr3_nt: TGTGCCAGCAGCGTCACAGGCGACTATGGCTACACCTTC
cdr3_aa: CASSVTGDYGYTF

v_call: TRBV4-2
clone_size: NA
d_call: NA
j_call: TRBJ2-7
cdr3_nt: TGTGCCAGCAGCCAAGATCAAGCCAGGGGCCACTACGAGCAGTACTTC
cdr3_aa: CASSQDQARGHYEQYF